This is a list of T cell receptor beta chains from one sample in a study of cytomegalovirus exposure and HLA in healthy donors. Data came from immunoSEQ multiplex PCR; TCRdb stores just in-frame clones and leaves some out. The sample shows approximately 95,000 clones, around 86% of them seen only once. Sample: PBMCs. These receptors all come from a woman aged 70-85 years in good health and CMV-seropositive. Both conserved end residues are part of each CDR3. Each record gives: D gene, J gene, V gene, clone size, CDR3 DNA, CDR3 protein. D genes are given only for firm matches. Not all rows give a size; the values are once, few, many and, for expanded clones, a class.

d_gene: TRBD1
j_gene: TRBJ2-1
v_gene: TRBV5-1
abundance: .
CDR3nt: TGCGCCAGCAGCCCCCCCGGACAGGGGACGAACGTCAGGTTCTTC
CDR3aa: CASSPPGQGTNVRFF

d_gene: TRBD1
j_gene: TRBJ1-2
v_gene: TRBV29-1
abundance: .
CDR3nt: TGCAGCGTTGAGTCAGGGACAGGGGGAAATGGCTACACCTTC
CDR3aa: CSVESGTGGNGYTF

d_gene: .
j_gene: TRBJ2-7
v_gene: TRBV2
abundance: .
CDR3nt: TGTGCCAGCAGTGACACAGGTAGCTACGAGCAGTACTTC
CDR3aa: CASSDTGSYEQYF

d_gene: TRBD1
j_gene: TRBJ2-3
v_gene: TRBV5-1
abundance: .
CDR3nt: TGCGCCAGCAGCCCCCCGGGACAGGGAGAAACGCAGTATTTT
CDR3aa: CASSPPGQGETQYF

d_gene: .
j_gene: TRBJ1-2
v_gene: TRBV13
abundance: .
CDR3nt: TGTGCCAGCAGTTCCCCATCTGGGGGGGAACGAGGCTACACCTTC
CDR3aa: CASSSPSGGERGYTF

d_gene: TRBD2
j_gene: TRBJ2-7
v_gene: TRBV30
abundance: .
CDR3nt: TGTGCCTGGAGACCCAAGGGGACTAGCGGAACCTACGAGCAGTACTTC
CDR3aa: CAWRPKGTSGTYEQYF

d_gene: TRBD1
j_gene: TRBJ2-1
v_gene: TRBV5-1
abundance: .
CDR3nt: TGCGCCAGCAGCTTGTCGAGACAGGGCTCCAATGAGCAGTTCTTC
CDR3aa: CASSLSRQGSNEQFF

d_gene: TRBD1
j_gene: TRBJ2-3
v_gene: TRBV7-2
abundance: .
CDR3nt: TGTGCCAGCAGTTTCGATCCCGGGACAGGGCGCCACACCGATACGCAGTATTTT
CDR3aa: CASSFDPGTGRHTDTQYF

d_gene: TRBD1
j_gene: TRBJ1-1
v_gene: TRBV5-8
abundance: .
CDR3nt: TGTGCCAGCACCCGGACAGGGGGATACACTGAAGCTTTCTTT
CDR3aa: CASTRTGGYTEAFF

d_gene: TRBD2
j_gene: TRBJ2-1
v_gene: TRBV19
abundance: once
CDR3nt: TGTGCCAGTAGTATCAAGGGTGGGCGGGGGACGCAGTTCTTC
CDR3aa: CASSIKGGRGTQFF

d_gene: TRBD1
j_gene: TRBJ1-3
v_gene: TRBV4-3
abundance: .
CDR3nt: TGCGCCAGCAGCCAAGCGACAGGGGTCGGAAACACCATATATTTT
CDR3aa: CASSQATGVGNTIYF

d_gene: TRBD1
j_gene: TRBJ2-7
v_gene: TRBV7-9
abundance: .
CDR3nt: TGTGCCAGCAGCCGTGGACAGGGTTTCAACGAGCAGTACTTC
CDR3aa: CASSRGQGFNEQYF

d_gene: TRBD1
j_gene: TRBJ2-7
v_gene: TRBV27
abundance: .
CDR3nt: TGTGCCAGCAGTCCTGGGACAGTGGGCTCCTACGAGCAGTACTTC
CDR3aa: CASSPGTVGSYEQYF

d_gene: TRBD2
j_gene: TRBJ2-7
v_gene: TRBV6-6
abundance: once
CDR3nt: TGTGCCACTGCCTGGCGGGAGTACAACGAGCAGTACTTC
CDR3aa: CATAWREYNEQYF

d_gene: TRBD2
j_gene: TRBJ2-1
v_gene: TRBV27
abundance: .
CDR3nt: TGTGCCAGCAATCCTAGCGGGAGAATCGAGCAGTTCTTC
CDR3aa: CASNPSGRIEQFF

d_gene: TRBD1
j_gene: TRBJ2-2
v_gene: TRBV5-1
abundance: few
CDR3nt: TGCGCCAGCAGCAGGACAGGCTCAACCGGGGAGCTGTTTTTT
CDR3aa: CASSRTGSTGELFF

d_gene: .
j_gene: TRBJ1-5
v_gene: TRBV6-6
abundance: once
CDR3nt: TGTGCCAGCAGTTATCAGGGTGGGGATCAGCCCCAGCATTTT
CDR3aa: CASSYQGGDQPQHF

d_gene: .
j_gene: TRBJ1-6
v_gene: TRBV6-6
abundance: .
CDR3nt: TGTGCCAGCAGCCAGCTGGACAGCTCGAATTCACCCCTCCACTTT
CDR3aa: CASSQLDSSNSPLHF

d_gene: .
j_gene: TRBJ2-7
v_gene: TRBV4-3
abundance: once
CDR3nt: TGCGCCAGCAGCCAAGACCGGACTCCCTCCTACGAGCAGTACTTC
CDR3aa: CASSQDRTPSYEQYF

d_gene: .
j_gene: TRBJ2-2
v_gene: TRBV7-2
abundance: once
CDR3nt: TGTGCCAGCAGTCTTGGACACTCTCTAAACACCGGGGAGCTGTTTTTT
CDR3aa: CASSLGHSLNTGELFF

d_gene: TRBD1
j_gene: TRBJ2-7
v_gene: TRBV5-1
abundance: .
CDR3nt: TGCGCCAGCAGCGTTGGGGACAGCGTCTACGAGCAGTACTTC
CDR3aa: CASSVGDSVYEQYF

d_gene: TRBD1
j_gene: TRBJ2-7
v_gene: TRBV15
abundance: .
CDR3nt: TGTGCCACCAGCAGAGAAAGACAGGGGGAGTACTTC
CDR3aa: CATSRERQGEYF

d_gene: TRBD1
j_gene: TRBJ2-1
v_gene: TRBV11-3
abundance: .
CDR3nt: TGTGCCAGCAGCTTAGCTGGGACAGGGGAAGGTGAGCAGTTCTTC
CDR3aa: CASSLAGTGEGEQFF

d_gene: TRBD1
j_gene: TRBJ2-5
v_gene: TRBV2
abundance: .
CDR3nt: TGTGCCAGCAGTCGACAGGGCCCCCAAGAGACCCAGTACTTC
CDR3aa: CASSRQGPQETQYF

d_gene: TRBD1
j_gene: TRBJ2-7
v_gene: TRBV2
abundance: .
CDR3nt: TGTGCCAGCAGTGATAGGGGCGGGACAGGGGGCCTCGAGCAGTACTTC
CDR3aa: CASSDRGGTGGLEQYF

d_gene: .
j_gene: TRBJ2-2
v_gene: TRBV4-2
abundance: .
CDR3nt: TGTGCCAGCAGCCAATTTAGCCCCGGGGACACCGGGGAGCTGTTTTTT
CDR3aa: CASSQFSPGDTGELFF

d_gene: .
j_gene: TRBJ1-5
v_gene: TRBV7-9
abundance: .
CDR3nt: TGTGCCAGCAGCCTCGCCCGGGACAATCAGCCCCAGCATTTT
CDR3aa: CASSLARDNQPQHF

d_gene: .
j_gene: TRBJ2-5
v_gene: TRBV7-7
abundance: .
CDR3nt: TGTGCTAGCAGCCGGACAGCCGTTGAGACCCAGTACTTC
CDR3aa: CASSRTAVETQYF

d_gene: TRBD1
j_gene: TRBJ2-2
v_gene: TRBV7-3
abundance: .
CDR3nt: TGTGCCAGCAGCGAGACAGGGATGAACACCGGGGAGCTGTTTTTT
CDR3aa: CASSETGMNTGELFF

d_gene: TRBD1
j_gene: TRBJ2-1
v_gene: TRBV5-1
abundance: .
CDR3nt: TGCGCCAGCAGCTTGGCGGCAGGGGGCTCCTACAATGAGCAGTTCTTC
CDR3aa: CASSLAAGGSYNEQFF

d_gene: .
j_gene: TRBJ1-2
v_gene: TRBV25-1
abundance: .
CDR3nt: TGTGCCAGCAGTCGTCCACAGCAGGGTGGCTACACCTTC
CDR3aa: CASSRPQQGGYTF

d_gene: .
j_gene: TRBJ1-2
v_gene: TRBV6-5
abundance: .
CDR3nt: TGTGCCAGCAGGACGGGGGGTTTAAACTATGGCTACACCTTC
CDR3aa: CASRTGGLNYGYTF

d_gene: .
j_gene: TRBJ2-1
v_gene: TRBV7-3
abundance: .
CDR3nt: TGTGCCAGCAGCTTAAGCTTTGGAGGGTTTGATGAGCAGTTCTTC
CDR3aa: CASSLSFGGFDEQFF

d_gene: .
j_gene: TRBJ2-7
v_gene: TRBV9
abundance: .
CDR3nt: TGTGCCAGCAGCGTAGATGGCGGGACCGTCTACGAGCAGTACTTC
CDR3aa: CASSVDGGTVYEQYF

d_gene: TRBD2
j_gene: TRBJ2-3
v_gene: TRBV5-1
abundance: .
CDR3nt: TGCGCCAGCAGCTTGCTAACTAGCGGTAGGTCAGATACGCAGTATTTT
CDR3aa: CASSLLTSGRSDTQYF

d_gene: TRBD2
j_gene: TRBJ2-7
v_gene: TRBV6-6
abundance: .
CDR3nt: TGTGCCAGCAGTTACCCTGGGGGGGGGATTTACGAGCAGTACTTC
CDR3aa: CASSYPGGGIYEQYF

d_gene: TRBD1
j_gene: TRBJ2-6
v_gene: TRBV5-1
abundance: once
CDR3nt: TGCGCCAGCAGCTTGGACAGGGGGCCGGGGGCCAACGTCCTGACTTTC
CDR3aa: CASSLDRGPGANVLTF

d_gene: .
j_gene: TRBJ2-3
v_gene: TRBV10-1
abundance: .
CDR3nt: TGCGCCAGCAGTAAGGGACTCGCGCACACAGATACGCAGTATTTT
CDR3aa: CASSKGLAHTDTQYF

d_gene: .
j_gene: TRBJ1-1
v_gene: TRBV21-1
abundance: .
CDR3nt: TGTGCCAGCAGCAAAGCGCCTCGGGTACTGAACACTGAAGCTTTCTTT
CDR3aa: CASSKAPRVLNTEAFF